This entry lists 9 T cell receptor beta chains sequenced from one sample in a study of blood T cell repertoires in COVID-19. Generated by immunoSEQ multiplex PCR, the TCRdb table keeps only in-frame clones and is missing some. The table records 330,000 or so clones, 88% of them present only once. The sample was PBMCs or T cells enriched from blood (not recorded which). Receptors were obtained from a woman in her twenties or thirties who had been exposed to COVID-19.

The count of this clone is one. This chain links TRBV19 with TRBJ2-1; TRBD2 matches 12 bases. CDR1 is LNHDA, CDR2 SQIVND, per germline (reference sequence). This CDR3 is 15 amino acids long. V dropped 8 bases and J dropped 9; count of bases not matched to a gene: 11. The DNA of the CDR3 is TGTGCCAGTCTTGAGGCTAGCGGGAGGGCTGGTGAGCAGTTCTTC. Its translation: CASLEASGRAGEQFF.

The chain couples TRBV19 to TRBJ2-5; 10 positions match TRBD1. The J segment lost 7 bases and the V segment lost 9 bases, leaving 8 bases of the junction unmatched. The CDR3 has 13 amino acids. The germline V gene has CDR1 LNHDA and CDR2 SQIVND (reference sequence). The chain's CDR3 is CASADRGRGTQYF. The CDR3 DNA is TGTGCCAGCGCAGACAGGGGGCGTGGGACCCAGTACTTC.

The chain employs TRBV27 and TRBJ1-2, with 7 bases matching TRBD1. Germline trimming cut 2 bases from V and 4 bases from J; bases unmatched to any gene: 7. This CDR3 is 15 amino acids long. Germline V CDR1 and CDR2: MNHEY, SMNVEV (reference sequence). The CDR3 loop reads CASSLQGGGGYGYTF. The CDR3 bases are TGTGCCAGCAGTTTACAAGGGGGCGGTGGCTATGGCTACACCTTC.

The rearrangement joins TRBV7-8 to TRBJ2-7, with D possibly matching TRBD1 (6 bases). V was clipped by 4 bases and J by 3 bases, with 13 bases between them. The CDR3 is 14 amino acids. CDR1 and CDR2 from the germline V gene are SGHVS and FQNEAQ. The CDR3 region has the DNA TGTGCCAGCAGCTCAGGGGACACCTACTACGAGCAGTACTTC. Translated, it gives CASSSGDTYYEQYF.

The chain is built from TRBV19 and TRBJ1-5, with D perhaps matching TRBD1 (6 bases). The CDR3 has 16 amino acids. The germline gives CDR1 LNHDA, CDR2 SQIVND (reference sequence). Trimming took off 4 bases at V and 7 bases at J, with 20 bases between the two ends. The CDR3 spells CASSTAPGGAEQPQHF. The CDR3 DNA sequence: TGTGCCAGTAGTACTGCGCCGGGGGGCGCAGAGCAGCCCCAGCATTTT.

With respect to this clone: The same CDR3 can be traced to other DNA sequences in this sample. J is TRBJ2-2 and V is TRBV9; no clear D. There are 12 residues in the CDR3. Germline values: CDR1 SGDLS, CDR2 YYNGEE. Trimming pared 1 base from V and 7 bases from J, leaving 5 bases between. The chain's CDR3 is CASSVSSGELFF. The CDR3 DNA reads as TGTGCCAGCAGCGTATCTAGCGGGGAGCTGTTTTTT.

This clone was observed once. The chain uses TRBV19 and TRBJ2-2; D possibly corresponds to TRBD2 (6 bases). Between the trimmed V and J ends, which lost 4 bases and 4 bases, there was a span of 10 bases. Looked up from germline, CDR1 is LNHDA and CDR2 is SQIVND (reference sequence). The CDR3 spans 14 residues. The chain's CDR3 is CASSKAGTTGELFF. Written as DNA, the CDR3 is TGTGCCAGTAGTAAGGCGGGAACCACCGGGGAGCTGTTTTTT. Based on the CDR3 plus reference TRBV19 and TRBJ2-2, the full variable domain is DGGITQSPKYLFRKEGQNVTLSCEQNLNHDAMYWYRQDPGQGLRLIYYSQIVNDFQKGDIAEGYSVSREKKESFPLTVTSAQKNPTAFYLCASSKAGTTGELFFGEGSRLTVL.

The V gene is TRBV6-5, the J gene TRBJ2-4, with TRBD1 matching 8 bases. J lost 6 bases, V lost 10 bases, and 5 bases had no gene match. The CDR3 sequence is 12 residues long. Per germline, CDR1 MNHEY and CDR2 SVGAGI. CDR3 nucleotide sequence: TGTGCCATCGGACAGGGCATAAACATTCAGTACTTC. Its protein is CAIGQGINIQYF.

This chain links TRBV7-3 with TRBJ2-5, with 15 nucleotides matching TRBD2. V dropped 3 bases and J dropped 5; count of bases not matched to a gene: 10. The CDR3 loop spans 18 amino acids. CDR1 is SGHTA, CDR2 FQGTGA, per germline. In DNA form, the CDR3 reads TGTGCCAGCAGCTTGGGCCCCATCGGACTAGCGGGAGGGGAGACCCAGTACTTC. The encoded protein is CASSLGPIGLAGGETQYF.